These 18 T cell receptor beta chains originate from one sample sequenced in a study of Ad26.COV2.S vaccination and SARS-CoV-2 variants. Profiled with immunoSEQ multiplex PCR; TCRdb holds only in-frame clones, not every one. Here the sample spans roughly 100,000 clones, around three quarters being singletons. The sample here was peripheral blood, taken after recovery from COVID-19. These receptors all stem from a human donor who had recovered from COVID-19.

The V call is TRBV19, the J call TRBJ1-2; 10 bases agree with TRBD1. Germline loops: CDR1 LNHDA, CDR2 SQIVND (reference sequence). Unmatched junction bases numbered 14, after V lost 9 bases and J lost 1 base. The length of the CDR3 is 17 residues. The CDR3 nucleotides read TGTGCCAGCCGAGCCCGGGACAGGGGCTTTAATAACTATGGCTACACCTTC. Translating gives CASRARDRGFNNYGYTF.

This clone turned up a few times. The CDR3 region is CASSDPPGPLHF. The DNA of the CDR3 is TGTGCCAGCAGTGACCCCCCGGGACCCCTCCACTTT. The chain recombines TRBV2 with TRBJ1-6; the D is unclear. CDR1 SNHLY and CDR2 FYNNEI come from the germline V gene. The CDR3 runs to 12 residues. V shed 3 bases and J shed 12 bases, with 9 bases lying between them.

The CDR3 is CASSSRGDGYTF. The CDR3 DNA follows: TGTGCCAGCAGCTCTAGAGGGGATGGCTACACCTTC. The chain carries TRBV7-9 and TRBJ1-2; D is perhaps TRBD1 (5 bases). The CDR3 totals 12 residues. Germline V gives CDR1 SEHNR, CDR2 FQNEAQ (reference sequence). V was shortened by 4 bases and J by 6 bases, with 9 bases between the two germline ends. Based on the CDR3 plus reference TRBV7-9 and TRBJ1-2, the full variable domain is DTGVSQNPRHKITKRGQNVTFRCDPISEHNRLYWYRQTLGQGPEFLTYFQNEAQLEKSRLLSDRFSAERPKGSFSTLEIQRTEQGDSAMYLCASSSRGDGYTFGSGTRLTVV.

The V call is TRBV4-3, the J call TRBJ1-5, with D maybe TRBD1 (5 bases). The germline V gene encodes CDR1 LGHNA and CDR2 YSLEER. Deletions cut 0 bases from V and 7 bases from J, with 10 bases between. The CDR3 sequence is 14 residues long. The CDR3, as DNA: TGCGCCAGCAGCCAAGATGGGGGGAGACAGCCCCAGCATTTT. It translates to CASSQDGGRQPQHF.

V usage is TRBV5-1 and J usage is TRBJ2-2; possible D gene TRBD2, 6 bases. The V gene lost 4 bases and the J gene lost 4 bases, with 14 bases spanning the gap. This CDR3 is 15 amino acids long. Germline lookup yields CDR1 SGHRS and CDR2 YFSETQ. The CDR3 region has the DNA TGCGCCAGCAGCAGTACTCAGGGAGGCACCGGGGAGCTGTTTTTT. This codes for CASSSTQGGTGELFF.

This clone was seen only a few times. This chain links TRBV11-2 with TRBJ2-7; 11 nucleotides align to TRBD1. The length of the CDR3 is 16 residues. CDR1 and CDR2 (germline): SGHAT, FQNNGV. V shed 4 bases and J 3 bases; nucleotides not matched to a gene: 8. CDR3 nucleotide sequence: TGTGCCAGCAGCTCAAATACCGGGACAGGGGGCTACGAGCAGTACTTC. It encodes CASSSNTGTGGYEQYF.

The CDR3 nucleotides read TGTGCCAGCAGTTCCGGGAACACTGAAGCTTTCTTT. Encoded protein: CASSSGNTEAFF. J is TRBJ1-1 and V is TRBV27, with D hard to call. Between the trimmed V and J ends, which lost 4 bases and 1 base, there was a span of 4 bases. In germline, CDR1 is MNHEY, CDR2 SMNVEV (reference sequence). The CDR3 consists of 12 residues.

The chain employs TRBV9 and TRBJ1-1; 9 bases align to TRBD1. The CDR3 totals 14 residues. CDR1 and CDR2 (germline): SGDLS, YYNGEE. V shed 0 bases and J 3 bases; nucleotides not matched to a gene: 0. The CDR3 DNA sequence: TGTGCCAGCAGCGTAGGGACAGGGGACACTGAAGCTTTCTTT. Translating gives CASSVGTGDTEAFF.

In this sample, this clone turned up once. The chain combines TRBV19 with TRBJ2-3; a possible D gene is TRBD1 (5 bases). Per the germline V gene, CDR1 is LNHDA and CDR2 is SQIVND (reference sequence). V gave up 6 bases and J gave up 4 bases, with 14 bases separating them. The CDR3 loop spans 14 amino acids. This chain's CDR3 is CASSVGEWADTQYF. Written as DNA, the CDR3 is TGTGCCAGTAGCGTAGGGGAATGGGCAGATACGCAGTATTTT.

This clone was found once. CDR3 sequence (DNA): TGTGCCACCAGTGACTACCTTGAAGGACAGGGAACCTATAGCAATCAGCCCCAGCATTTT. Protein: CATSDYLEGQGTYSNQPQHF. The chain uses TRBV24-1 and TRBJ1-5; 8 nucleotides align to TRBD1. V lost 4 bases, J lost 0 bases, and 16 bases stayed unmatched. The CDR3 extends over 20 amino acids. CDR1 and CDR2 from the germline V gene are KGHDR and SFDVKD.

The V gene is TRBV29-1, the J gene TRBJ1-3; D unresolved. The ends were cut back, 7 bases at V and 4 bases at J, with 14 bases in the middle. The CDR3 is made up of 13 amino acids. The V gene's germline CDR1 is SQVTM and CDR2 ANQGSEA. The CDR3 nucleotides read TGCAGCGCCTGGCCGTTGGCGGGAAACACCATATATTTT. It is translated as CSAWPLAGNTIYF.

This clone was seen only a few times. V and J are TRBV6-2 or TRBV6-3 and TRBJ2-2; 9 bases align to TRBD1. Germline values: CDR1 MNHEY, CDR2 SVGEGT. The CDR3 runs 15 residues. Trimming cost V 6 bases and J 5 bases; bases outside gene matches: 7. The CDR3 spells CASSSGQGATGELFF. The CDR3 DNA sequence: TGTGCCAGCAGCTCGGGACAGGGTGCAACCGGGGAGCTGTTTTTT.

The CDR3 is CASRGEQGFTEAFF. CDR3 bases: TGTGCCAGCAGAGGGGAACAGGGGTTCACTGAAGCTTTCTTT. The V and J genes are TRBV2 and TRBJ1-1; 7 bases fit TRBD1. The J segment lost 4 bases and the V segment lost 6 bases, leaving 8 bases of the junction unmatched. CDR3 size: 14 residues. The germline V gene encodes CDR1 SNHLY and CDR2 FYNNEI. Drawing the rest from reference TRBV2 and TRBJ1-1, the complete variable domain is EPEVTQTPSHQVTQMGQEVILRCVPISNHLYFYWYRQILGQKVEFLVSFYNNEISEKSEIFDDQFSVERPDGSNFTLKIRSTKLEDSAMYFCASRGEQGFTEAFFGQGTRLTVV.

This clone has a handful of counts. The chain recombines TRBV6-5 with TRBJ1-2, with D perhaps matching TRBD1 (6 bases). This CDR3 spans 15 amino acids. Trimming pared 3 bases from V and 5 bases from J, leaving 16 bases between. Germline values: CDR1 MNHEY, CDR2 SVGAGI. CDR3 DNA sequence: TGTGCCAGCAGTTATTACGACAGGATAGGGTATGGCTACACCTTC. Translation: CASSYYDRIGYGYTF.

There are a few counts of this clone. The chain employs TRBV28 and TRBJ1-5; no clear D. The V gene lost 7 bases and the J gene lost 4 bases, with 14 bases spanning the gap. The length of the CDR3 is 14 residues. Germline assignment: CDR1 MDHEN and CDR2 SYDVKM. The CDR3 region is CASTPGVGNQPQHF. CDR3 nucleotide sequence: TGTGCCAGCACCCCCGGGGTCGGAAATCAGCCCCAGCATTTT.

V usage is TRBV10-3 and J usage is TRBJ2-7, with 15 bases matching TRBD2. This CDR3 contains 18 residues. J lost 3 bases, V lost 6 bases, and 12 bases had no gene match. Germline lookup yields CDR1 ENHRY and CDR2 SYGVKD. CDR3 DNA: TGTGCCATCAGGGAACCGGGACTAGCGGGGGGTTTTGGCTACGAGCAGTACTTC. Its translation is CAIREPGLAGGFGYEQYF.

The genes are TRBV29-1 and TRBJ2-7, with D tentatively TRBD1 (6 bases). Germline V gene data show CDR1 as SQVTM and CDR2 as ANQGSEA. The CDR3 is made up of 13 amino acids. V lost 6 bases, J lost 1 base, and 13 bases lay in between. The DNA of the CDR3 is TGCAGCGTAACCCCACAGGGTTCCTACGAGCAGTACTTC. Its translation is CSVTPQGSYEQYF.

This clone was observed at least ten times. This rearrangement joins TRBV19 to TRBJ2-5, with no clear D. The CDR3 runs 13 residues. The germline V and J ends were trimmed by 3 bases and 4 bases, with 9 bases remaining between them. The germline CDR1 and CDR2 sequences are LNHDA and SQIVND (reference sequence). The CDR3 DNA follows: TGTGCCAGTAGTATCGGTCTCGGAGAGACCCAGTACTTC. It codes for CASSIGLGETQYF.